This T cell receptor beta chain is drawn from a study of blood T cell repertoires in COVID-19. Across the whole study: From T cells, B-cell-depleted T cells, or PBMCs came the material, which was cDNA or gDNA.

The study recruited exposed participants who had met a COVID-19 case within 2 weeks before entry. The CDR3 covers 16 residues. In germline, CDR1 is KGHDR, CDR2 SFDVKD. V shed 4 bases and J 5 bases; nucleotides not matched to a gene: 7. The repertoire was sequenced with immunoSEQ multiplex PCR; TCRdb's copy has only in-frame clones and lacks some. The sample lists under 250,000 clones; around nine tenths were seen once. This chain links TRBV24-1 with TRBJ1-4; 9 bases are shared with TRBD1. This receptor was taken from a woman aged 30 to 39 who had been exposed to COVID-19. Sequencing was carried out using PBMCs or T cells enriched from blood (not recorded which). CDR3 in DNA: TGTGCCACCAGTGAGTTGCTCGGACAGGGGAATGAAAAACTGTTTTTT. The encoded protein is CATSELLGQGNEKLFF.